A single sample is the source of the 30 T cell receptor beta chains below, sequenced in a study of technical replicates of blood from a handful of donors. Some clones are missing from TCRdb's copy, which holds only in-frame ones; the method was immunoSEQ multiplex PCR. The sample has 75,000 to 90,000 clones, over 85% seen once. The sequenced material came from T cells isolated from PBMCs. The receptors originated from a human donor in good health.

J is TRBJ2-5 and V is TRBV9; a possible D gene is TRBD2 (5 bases). The length of the CDR3 is 14 residues. CDR1 and CDR2 from the germline V gene are SGDLS and YYNGEE. Trimming took 0 bases from V and 0 from J, leaving 6 bases between them. In DNA, the CDR3 is TGTGCCAGCAGCGTAGGAGGGTACCAAGAGACCCAGTACTTC. Its protein product is CASSVGGYQETQYF. Filled out from reference TRBV9 and TRBJ2-5, the complete variable domain reads DSGVTQTPKHLITATGQRVTLRCSPRSGDLSVYWYQQSLDQGLQFLIQYYNGEERAKGNILERFSAQQFPDLHSELNLSSLELGDSALYFCASSVGGYQETQYFGPGTRLLVL.

This clone showed up just a few times. This sequence joins TRBV7-9 and TRBJ2-5; 8 bases align to TRBD2. J gave up 2 bases and V 1 base, and 9 bases lay outside the gene matches. CDR1 and CDR2 (germline): SEHNR, FQNEAQ (reference sequence). The CDR3 is 17 residues long. The DNA of the CDR3 is TGTGCCAGCAGCTTAGGCATCTCGGGGGGGCCTCAAGAGACCCAGTACTTC. It translates to CASSLGISGGPQETQYF.

This clone came up once. This rearrangement joins TRBV6-5 to TRBJ1-5; D may be TRBD1 (5 bases). The germline CDR1 and CDR2 sequences are MNHEY and SVGAGI. The CDR3 has 14 amino acids. V dropped 6 bases and J dropped 5 bases, with 14 bases sitting between them. The CDR3 loop reads CASSPMGGYQPQHF. In DNA, the CDR3 is TGTGCCAGCAGCCCCATGGGGGGATATCAGCCCCAGCATTTT.

The gene calls are TRBV7-2 and TRBJ1-3; D unclear. V was clipped by 4 bases and J by 2 bases, with 15 bases between them. The CDR3 extends over 16 amino acids. CDR1 is SGHTA, CDR2 FQGNSA, per germline. The CDR3, as DNA: TGTGCCAGCAGCTACAATCAGGTCACCACTGGAAACACCATATATTTT. The encoded protein is CASSYNQVTTGNTIYF.

J is TRBJ2-2 and V is TRBV19, with D unclear. The germline CDR1 and CDR2 sequences are LNHDA and SQIVND (reference sequence). The CDR3 is made up of 12 amino acids. V was cut by 6 bases and J by 1 base, with 3 bases left in between. Written as DNA, the CDR3 is TGTGCCAGTAGCCTGAACACCGGGGAGCTGTTTTTT. Its protein product is CASSLNTGELFF.

The CDR3 reads CASSPAGNREAFF. As DNA, the CDR3 is TGTGCCAGCTCACCAGCAGGGAACCGTGAAGCTTTCTTT. The gene calls are TRBV18 and TRBJ1-1, with D possibly TRBD1 on 5 matching bases. CDR1 KGHSH and CDR2 LQKENI come from the germline V gene. This CDR3 region has 13 residues. V was clipped by 2 bases and J by 7 bases, with 11 bases between them. Supplemented by reference TRBV18 and TRBJ1-1, the full variable domain reads NAGVMQNPRHLVRRRGQEARLRCSPMKGHSHVYWYRQLPEEGLKFMVYLQKENIIDESGMPKERFSAEFPKEGPSILRIQQVVRGDSAAYFCASSPAGNREAFFGQGTRLTVV.

This clone was counted between two and nine times. This sequence joins TRBV7-9 and TRBJ1-1, with D perhaps TRBD1 (5 bases). Germline V lookup: CDR1 SEHNR, CDR2 FQNEAQ (reference sequence). This CDR3 has 13 residues. Trimming pared 3 bases from V and 5 bases from J, leaving 10 bases between. The DNA of the CDR3 is TGTGCCAGCAGCTTCGGGGGTCGGACTGAAGCTTTCTTT. Its protein product is CASSFGGRTEAFF.

Note on this clone: The junction differs from germline at one of its ends, possibly a read error. The chain recombines TRBV6-1 with TRBJ2-4; 8 nucleotides agree with TRBD2. Germline V gene lookup returns CDR1 MNHNS and CDR2 SASEGT. The CDR3 runs 15 residues. In nucleotides, the CDR3 is TGTGCCAGCAGTTTCACCGGGGGGGCCAAGAACATTCAGTACTTC. Translating it yields CASSFTGGAKNIQYF.

This clone appeared once. The rearrangement joins TRBV5-1 to TRBJ2-5, with TRBD1 matching over 7 bases. Germline assignment: CDR1 SGHRS and CDR2 YFSETQ. CDR3 length: 15 residues. V dropped 4 bases and J dropped 1; count of bases not matched to a gene: 7. CDR3 nucleotide sequence: TGCGCCAGCAGCATAGGGACAGCCAGCCAAGAGACCCAGTACTTC. Protein sequence: CASSIGTASQETQYF.

This clone was seen a few times. V and J are TRBV4-1 and TRBJ1-5, with D hard to call. Germline loops: CDR1 MGHRA, CDR2 YSYEKL. Trimming took off 5 bases at V and 0 bases at J, with 5 bases between the two ends. The CDR3 sequence is 13 residues long. The CDR3 is CASSSYSNQPQHF. The CDR3 bases are TGCGCCAGCAGCTCTTATAGCAATCAGCCCCAGCATTTT.

V usage is TRBV7-9 and J usage is TRBJ2-5; D is perhaps TRBD1 (6 bases). The CDR3 totals 16 residues. Germline V gives CDR1 SEHNR, CDR2 FQNEAQ (reference sequence). With 0 bases removed from V and 5 bases from J, the gap between germline ends came to 16 bases. CDR3 DNA sequence: TGTGCCAGCAGCTTAGCGTACCAGGGGTTCGGGGAGACCCAGTACTTC. Translated, it gives CASSLAYQGFGETQYF.

This chain connects TRBV4-1 to TRBJ1-1; D might be TRBD1 (6 bases). The V end lost 0 bases, the J end lost 4 bases, and 12 bases lay between the germline ends. The CDR3 is made up of 15 amino acids. Looked up from germline, CDR1 is MGHRA and CDR2 is YSYEKL. CDR3 in amino acids: CASSQEPGGGTEAFF. The CDR3 DNA is TGCGCCAGCAGCCAAGAACCGGGGGGCGGCACTGAAGCTTTCTTT.

This sequence joins TRBV21-1 and TRBJ2-7; the D call of TRBD2 is as the table states it, not checked on the DNA. TRBV21-1 is tagged as a pseudogene. CDR3 size: 17 residues. The CDR3 sequence: CASSRSVNFLSSYEQYF. CDR3 sequence (DNA): TGTGCCAGCAGTCGCTCGGTAAACTTTCTTAGCTCCTACGAGCAGTACTTC.

The chain carries TRBV9 and TRBJ2-7; 7 positions match TRBD1. The CDR3 consists of 14 residues. With V trimmed by 4 bases and J by 3 bases, 7 bases remained unmatched. Germline V gives CDR1 SGDLS, CDR2 YYNGEE. The CDR3 spells CASSSGGQVYEQYF. The CDR3 DNA sequence: TGTGCCAGCAGCTCAGGAGGACAGGTCTACGAGCAGTACTTC.

The genes are TRBV29-1 and TRBJ2-2; TRBD1 aligns across 7 bases. The CDR3 totals 15 residues. V lost 6 bases and J lost 6; bases outside the gene matches: 13. The germline CDR1 and CDR2 sequences are SQVTM and ANQGSEA. CDR3 nucleotides: TGCAGCGTGGACTCCGAGGACAGGCGACCCGGGGAGCTGTTTTTT. Protein: CSVDSEDRRPGELFF.

The chain is built from TRBV29-1 and TRBJ2-3; 8 nucleotides align to TRBD2. The trim removed 8 bases at V and 1 base at J, leaving 5 bases unmatched. Germline V gene data show CDR1 as SQVTM and CDR2 as ANQGSEA. The CDR3 is made up of 13 amino acids. CDR3 sequence: CSSSGKGTDTQYF. The CDR3 DNA sequence: TGCAGCAGTAGCGGGAAGGGCACAGATACGCAGTATTTT.

The V and J genes are TRBV6-5 and TRBJ1-5; D is perhaps TRBD1 (6 bases). Per the germline V gene, CDR1 is MNHEY and CDR2 is SVGAGI. Trimming pared 6 bases from V and 3 bases from J, leaving 12 bases between. CDR3 length: 14 amino acids. In nucleotides, the CDR3 is TGTGCCAGCAGCTCCCGACAGGACAATCAGCCCCAGCATTTT. Its protein is CASSSRQDNQPQHF.

The chain carries TRBV5-5 and TRBJ2-1; 9 nucleotides align to TRBD2. The germline CDR1 and CDR2 sequences are SGHKS and YYEKEE (reference sequence). CDR3 length: 15 amino acids. With 0 bases clipped from V and 8 bases from J, the junction kept 6 bases outside the gene matches. Here the CDR3 reads CASSLGGLALDEQFF. In DNA form, the CDR3 reads TGTGCCAGCAGCTTGGGGGGACTAGCACTGGATGAGCAGTTCTTC.

The genes are TRBV19 and TRBJ1-2; D remains ambiguous. CDR3 length: 16 amino acids. V was clipped by 7 bases and J by 3 bases, with 21 bases between them. Germline V lookup: CDR1 LNHDA, CDR2 SQIVND (reference sequence). The CDR3 nucleotides read TGTGCCAGTACCGATAATTGGGCAAACAAGGACTATGGCTACACCTTC. Translated, it gives CASTDNWANKDYGYTF.

This sequence joins TRBV13 and TRBJ2-5; D gene unclear. Trimming took 4 bases from V and 5 from J, leaving 8 bases between them. The CDR3 length is 12 residues. Per germline, CDR1 PRHDT and CDR2 FYEKMQ (reference sequence). The CDR3 spells CASSSTEETQYF. For the CDR3, the DNA is TGTGCCAGCAGCTCAACGGAGGAGACCCAGTACTTC.

The chain employs TRBV11-2 and TRBJ2-7, with 7 bases fitting TRBD1. Trimming at V came to 0 bases and at J to 2 bases, leaving 13 bases not matched to a gene. CDR3 length equals 18 residues. Germline V gives CDR1 SGHAT, CDR2 FQNNGV. This CDR3 reads CASSLDNGDRIPTYEQYF. Here the CDR3 DNA reads TGTGCCAGCAGCTTAGATAATGGGGACAGAATTCCTACCTACGAGCAGTACTTC.

This chain uses TRBV4-1 with TRBJ2-1; tentatively, D is TRBD2 (5 bases). The V end was cut by 2 bases, the J end by 8 bases, with 22 bases between. The CDR3 loop spans 17 amino acids. Germline-derived CDR1 and CDR2 are MGHRA and YSYEKL. This CDR3 is CASSQRPGRGSHDEQFF. In DNA form, the CDR3 reads TGCGCCAGCAGCCAAAGACCGGGCCGGGGATCGCACGATGAGCAGTTCTTC.

This chain joins TRBV28 and TRBJ1-3, with D perhaps matching TRBD1 (5 bases). Deletions cut 6 bases from V and 1 base from J, with 13 bases between. CDR3 length equals 15 residues. Per the germline V gene, CDR1 is MDHEN and CDR2 is SYDVKM. In nucleotides, the CDR3 is TGTGCCAGCAGCCCTGACAGAGCTTCTGGAAACACCATATATTTT. Protein product: CASSPDRASGNTIYF.

The chain uses TRBV6-5 and TRBJ2-2; a weak D match, TRBD2 (5 bases). CDR1 is MNHEY, CDR2 SVGAGI, per germline. The CDR3 totals 14 residues. The V end was cut by 2 bases, the J end by 1 base, with 5 bases between. The CDR3 sequence: CASSYGGNTGELFF. In DNA form, the CDR3 reads TGTGCCAGCAGTTACGGAGGGAACACCGGGGAGCTGTTTTTT.

This clone was seen once. Other DNA variants within this sample encode the same CDR3. This chain joins TRBV27 and TRBJ1-5; no clear D. The CDR3 runs 15 residues. Germline V gene sequence: CDR1 MNHEY, CDR2 SMNVEV (reference sequence). Between the trimmed V and J ends, which lost 3 bases and 2 bases, there was a span of 11 bases. CDR3 amino acids: CASSLSGRGNQPQHF. The CDR3 DNA reads as TGTGCCAGCAGTTTGTCCGGGAGGGGCAATCAGCCCCAGCATTTT.

CDR3 sequence (DNA): TGTGCCAGCAGCTTAAGTCGGTCAAGGCGGGGGGCTAAGTCTGGGGCCAACGTCCTGACTTTC. It yields the protein CASSLSRSRRGAKSGANVLTF. This chain joins TRBV7-6 and TRBJ2-6; 8 bases align to TRBD2. The CDR3 totals 21 residues. The V and J ends lost 2 bases and 1 base, in that order; junction bases with no gene match: 16. CDR1 and CDR2 (germline): SGHVS, FNYEAQ.

This chain connects TRBV10-3 to TRBJ2-5, with 9 bases lining up with TRBD1. The CDR3 is made up of 15 amino acids. Germline V gene sequence: CDR1 ENHRY, CDR2 SYGVKD. Losses at the gene ends were 4 bases for V and 5 bases for J; bases not matched to a gene: 8. The CDR3 region is CAISAPGQGVETQYF. The CDR3, as DNA: TGTGCCATCAGTGCCCCGGGACAGGGAGTCGAGACCCAGTACTTC.

J is TRBJ2-7 and V is TRBV5-1; possibly TRBD2 for D (5 bases). This CDR3 has 15 residues. Germline CDR1 reads SGHRS; CDR2 reads YFSETQ. The ends were cut back, 0 bases at V and 0 bases at J, with 10 bases in the middle. The CDR3 is CASSLGERSSYEQYF. The CDR3 coding sequence is TGCGCCAGCAGCTTGGGGGAGCGGAGCTCCTACGAGCAGTACTTC.

V is TRBV21-1 and J is TRBJ2-2; the D call of TRBD2 is as the table states it, not checked on the DNA. TRBV21-1 is designated a pseudogene. The CDR3 sequence is 13 residues long. The chain's CDR3 is CASSKGGTGELFF. CDR3 DNA: TGTGCCAGCAGCAAAGGAGGCACCGGGGAGCTGTTTTTT.

In its sample, this clone was seen once. The chain is built from TRBV5-1 and TRBJ2-1; D perhaps matches TRBD2 (6 bases). V lost 0 bases, J lost 2 bases, and 6 bases lay in between. CDR1 and CDR2 from the germline V gene are SGHRS and YFSETQ. The CDR3 is made up of 14 amino acids. The CDR3, as DNA: TGCGCCAGCAGCTTGGGACTAGCCTACAATGAGCAGTTCTTC. Its protein is CASSLGLAYNEQFF.